The 23 T cell receptor beta chains in this list originate from one sample, sequenced in a study of T cell responses to AZD1222 COVID-19 vaccine. Some clones are missing from TCRdb's copy, which holds only in-frame ones; the method was immunoSEQ multiplex PCR. The table includes approximately 200,000 clones, roughly 92% detected once. Specimen: peripheral blood, collected 28 days after the second AZD1222 dose. These receptors came from an adult who received the AZD1222 COVID-19 vaccine.

The rearrangement links TRBV6-5 to TRBJ2-7; TRBD1 agrees at 7 bases. V trimming: 6 bases; J trimming: 5 bases; junction bases outside the gene matches: 4. Per germline, CDR1 MNHEY and CDR2 SVGAGI. This CDR3 region has 12 residues. The CDR3 sequence: CASRRGHNEQYF. The CDR3 DNA reads as TGTGCCAGCAGAAGGGGGCATAACGAGCAGTACTTC.

V is TRBV5-6 and J is TRBJ1-4, with D unresolved. Germline-derived CDR1 and CDR2 are SGHDT and YYEEEE. The CDR3 is made up of 14 amino acids. V shed 4 bases and J shed 8 bases, with 15 bases lying between them. CDR3 sequence (DNA): TGTGCCAGCAGCCAAGGAATCGACGAGGAAAAACTGTTTTTT. As protein: CASSQGIDEEKLFF.

This clone was seen a single time. The V gene is TRBV11-2, the J gene TRBJ2-1, with 13 bases that match TRBD2. Trimming cost V 5 bases and J 6 bases; bases outside gene matches: 4. The CDR3 contains 15 residues. CDR1 is SGHAT and CDR2 is FQNNGV in the germline V gene. In DNA, the CDR3 is TGTGCCAGCAGCAGGACTAGCGGGGGAGGCAATGAGCAGTTCTTC. Residues: CASSRTSGGGNEQFF.

J is TRBJ2-7 and V is TRBV7-8, with D perhaps assigned TRBD1 or TRBD2 (6 bases each). Germline CDR1 SGHVS, CDR2 FQNEAQ. V lost 0 bases to trimming and J lost 8 bases, with 32 bases between them. CDR3 size: 20 residues. CDR3 bases: TGTGCCAGCAGCTTAGCTATACCCCCCCCGTGGGGGGACAAGTACGACCAGCAGTACTTC. Residues: CASSLAIPPPWGDKYDQQYF.

V usage is TRBV7-9 and J usage is TRBJ2-1; 8 bases map to TRBD1. The CDR3 totals 13 residues. The ends lost 6 bases at V and 3 bases at J; junction bases unmatched: 1. CDR1 and CDR2 (germline): SEHNR, FQNEAQ (reference sequence). The CDR3 loop is CASRGQGYNEQFF. The CDR3 nucleotides are TGTGCCAGCAGAGGACAGGGCTACAATGAGCAGTTCTTC. The variable domain in full, with the rest retrieved from reference TRBV7-9 and TRBJ2-1, is DTGVSQNPRHKITKRGQNVTFRCDPISEHNRLYWYRQTLGQGPEFLTYFQNEAQLEKSRLLSDRFSAERPKGSFSTLEIQRTEQGDSAMYLCASRGQGYNEQFFGPGTRLTVL.

The chain employs TRBV7-2 and TRBJ2-3; unclear D gene. The CDR3 length is 16 residues. V was pared by 1 base and J by 0 bases, with 11 bases between. Germline-derived CDR1 and CDR2 are SGHTA and FQGNSA. CDR3 sequence (DNA): TGTGCCAGCAGCTTAGTGAGCGTGACTAGCACAGATACGCAGTATTTT. This translates into CASSLVSVTSTDTQYF. The complete variable domain, with remaining parts taken from reference TRBV7-2 and TRBJ2-3, reads GAGVSQSPSNKVTEKGKDVELRCDPISGHTALYWYRQSLGQGLEFLIYFQGNSAPDKSGLPSDRFSAERTGGSVSTLTIQRTQQEDSAVYLCASSLVSVTSTDTQYFGPGTRLTVL.

This clone appeared a single time. The rearrangement uses TRBV28 and TRBJ1-4; D call uncertain. CDR3 length: 15 amino acids. V was pared by 4 bases and J by 3 bases, with 12 bases between. The germline V gene encodes CDR1 MDHEN and CDR2 SYDVKM. As DNA, the CDR3 is TGTGCCAGCAGTTCCCCCAAGGGCCCTAATGAAAAACTGTTTTTT. This encodes CASSSPKGPNEKLFF.

This sequence joins TRBV6-5 and TRBJ2-1; 8 bases agree with TRBD2. In germline, CDR1 is MNHEY, CDR2 SVGAGI. The CDR3 runs to 15 residues. J lost 4 bases, V lost 6 bases, and 8 bases had no gene match. The CDR3 region is CASRISGASYNEQFF. The CDR3 bases are TGTGCCAGCAGGATTAGCGGGGCTTCATACAATGAGCAGTTCTTC.

V gene TRBV27 combines with J gene TRBJ1-6; D not resolved. Trimming removed 4 bases at V and 7 bases at J, with 8 bases between. CDR1 MNHEY and CDR2 SMNVEV come from the germline V gene (reference sequence). This CDR3 is 13 amino acids long. Here the CDR3 DNA reads TGTGCCAGCAGTTGGGAGGGCAATTCACCCCTCCACTTT. Translating it yields CASSWEGNSPLHF.

This chain joins TRBV7-2 and TRBJ2-7, with D perhaps matching TRBD2 (6 bases). The CDR3 has 13 amino acids. Trimming removed 5 bases from V and 6 bases from J, with 14 bases in between. Germline loops: CDR1 SGHTA, CDR2 FQGNSA. The CDR3 is CASSTSGAGEQYF. The CDR3, as DNA: TGTGCCAGCAGCACCTCGGGAGCCGGCGAGCAGTACTTC.

This clone has only one observation. The V and J genes are TRBV5-1 and TRBJ2-1, with 11 bases that match TRBD2. Per the germline V gene, CDR1 is SGHRS and CDR2 is YFSETQ. This CDR3 is 15 amino acids long. V gave up 5 bases and J gave up 6 bases; unmatched junction bases: 7. CDR3 DNA: TGCGCCAGCAGTACCTTGACTAGCGGGGCCAATGAGCAGTTCTTC. As protein: CASSTLTSGANEQFF.

This chain connects TRBV5-5 to TRBJ1-5, with D maybe TRBD1 (5 bases). The CDR3 has 13 residues. Trimming took off 1 base at V and 7 bases at J, with 9 bases between the two ends. Germline CDR1 SGHKS, CDR2 YYEKEE (reference sequence). CDR3 coding DNA: TGTGCCAGCAGCTTGCAGGGTAGCCAGCCCCAGCATTTT. The encoded protein is CASSLQGSQPQHF. Drawing the rest from reference TRBV5-5 and TRBJ1-5, the complete variable domain is DAGVTQSPTHLIKTRGQQVTLRCSPISGHKSVSWYQQVLGQGPQFIFQYYEKEERGRGNFPDRFSARQFPNYSSELNVNALLLGDSALYLCASSLQGSQPQHFGDGTRLSIL.

The chain links TRBV20-1 to TRBJ2-7, with D perhaps assigned TRBD1 or TRBD2 (5 bases each). Trimming pared 7 bases from V and 2 bases from J, leaving 9 bases between. This CDR3 region has 11 residues. Germline V gene lookup returns CDR1 DFQATT and CDR2 SNEGSKA (reference sequence). CDR3 nucleotide sequence: TGCAGTGTACGGGACCCCTACGAGCAGTACTTC. Encoded protein: CSVRDPYEQYF.

The chain joins TRBV9 to TRBJ2-7, with 7 bases aligning to TRBD2. The germline V gene has CDR1 SGDLS and CDR2 YYNGEE. V gave up 4 bases and J gave up 5 bases; unmatched junction bases: 12. The CDR3 spans 15 residues. CDR3 region: CASSLSSGGRNEQYF. The DNA for the CDR3 is TGTGCCAGCAGCTTGAGCTCGGGGGGAAGGAACGAGCAGTACTTC.

V gene TRBV28 combines with J gene TRBJ2-7; the D gene is possibly TRBD2 (6 bases). Germline V gives CDR1 MDHEN, CDR2 SYDVKM. V was cut by 8 bases and J by 1 base, with 18 bases left in between. The CDR3 contains 15 residues. The CDR3 coding sequence is TGTGCCAGCCGAGCCTCCGGGGCGGGGTCCTACGAGCAGTACTTC. It codes for CASRASGAGSYEQYF.

This chain links TRBV27 with TRBJ2-7; 9 bases map to TRBD1. This CDR3 contains 13 residues. J was trimmed by 6 bases and V by 5 bases; bases with no gene match: 5. Germline-derived CDR1 and CDR2 are MNHEY and SMNVEV (reference sequence). CDR3 region: CASSRGQGTEQYF. The CDR3 region has the DNA TGTGCCAGCAGTAGAGGACAGGGGACCGAGCAGTACTTC.

The chain combines TRBV7-2 with TRBJ2-1; 7 bases are shared with TRBD1. Germline-derived CDR1 and CDR2 are SGHTA and FQGNSA. This CDR3 has 11 residues. Trimming cost V 5 bases and J 10 bases; bases outside gene matches: 2. As DNA, the CDR3 is TGTGCCAGCAGCGTGGGACAGGAGCAGTTCTTC. It encodes CASSVGQEQFF.

J is TRBJ2-5 and V is TRBV6-2 or TRBV6-3; 8 nucleotides align to TRBD2. Germline V gene lookup returns CDR1 MNHEY and CDR2 SVGEGT. This CDR3 is built from 14 residues. Trimming took 5 bases from V and 7 from J; bases not matched to a gene: 9. The CDR3 region has the DNA TGTGCCAGCAGTCCGACTAGCCGGGAGGGGACCCAGTACTTC. Its protein is CASSPTSREGTQYF.

The V call is TRBV12-3 or TRBV12-4, the J call TRBJ2-3; a possible D gene is TRBD2 (5 bases). The CDR3 runs 13 residues. V was pared by 4 bases and J by 7 bases, with 12 bases between. As DNA, the CDR3 is TGTGCCAGCAGTTCGGACTCAGTATATACGCAGTATTTT. Its translation: CASSSDSVYTQYF.

The V and J genes are TRBV7-8 and TRBJ1-5; a possible D gene is TRBD1 (5 bases). This CDR3 has 15 residues. V lost 1 base to trimming and J lost 4 bases, with 11 bases between them. In germline, CDR1 is SGHVS, CDR2 FQNEAQ. CDR3 protein: CASSLDRQGNQPQHF. CDR3 DNA sequence: TGTGCCAGCAGCTTAGATAGGCAGGGTAATCAGCCCCAGCATTTT.

The V gene is TRBV6-4, the J gene TRBJ2-1, with D tentatively TRBD1 or TRBD2 (5 bases each). In germline, CDR1 is MRHNA, CDR2 SNTAGT. CDR3 size: 12 residues. The V end lost 4 bases, the J end lost 9 bases, and 10 bases lay between the germline ends. The CDR3: CASSGAGGEQFF. CDR3 bases: TGTGCCAGCAGTGGGGCTGGGGGTGAGCAGTTCTTC.

The rearrangement joins TRBV6-5 to TRBJ1-2, with 8 bases fitting TRBD1. J gave up 4 bases and V 6 bases, and 10 bases lay outside the gene matches. Germline lookup yields CDR1 MNHEY and CDR2 SVGAGI. This CDR3 comprises 15 residues. CDR3 in DNA: TGTGCCAGCAGCCGCGGACAGGGTAACTTCTATGGCTACACCTTC. Amino acids: CASSRGQGNFYGYTF.

The chain couples TRBV6-1 to TRBJ2-7; the match to TRBD1 covers 9 bases. From germline, CDR1 is MNHNS and CDR2 SASEGT. This CDR3 is built from 16 residues. Trimming cost V 2 bases and J 5 bases; bases outside gene matches: 10. The DNA of the CDR3 is TGTGCCAGCAGTGAATCCCCCGGGACAGGGCACCACGAGCAGTACTTC. Translation gives CASSESPGTGHHEQYF.